The present entry profiles one TCR beta chain with its context. As yet, its antigen is unknown. The record originates from a study of OX40 agonist ivuxolimab in advanced cancers. Study-level information: As their treatment, patients were administered ivuxolimab, an agonistic anti-OX40 (CD134) antibody.

V was pared by 0 bases and J by 4 bases, with 5 bases of the junction left unmatched. The CDR3 length is 16 residues. Germline CDR1 reads SGHAT; CDR2 reads FQNNGV. Study observations and caveats: In a subset of nonresponders, normalized T-cell clonal expansion was also low.

TCRdb's copy holds only in-frame clones and misses some; the assay was immunoSEQ multiplex PCR. The table records about 80,000 clones, approximately 91% of them present only once. The material was CD4+ or CD8+ T cells sorted from blood, obtained in a trial of the OX40 agonist ivuxolimab. The rearrangement uses TRBV11-2 and TRBJ2-1; 8 bases are a match to TRBD2. This TCR came from an adult with an advanced solid tumor such as melanoma, head and neck, liver or kidney cancer. In nucleotides, the CDR3 is TGTGCCAGCAGCTTAGATTCCAGCGGGAGTTACAATGAGCAGTTCTTC. It is translated as CASSLDSSGSYNEQFF.